The source of this T cell receptor (beta chain) is a study of blood T cell repertoires in COVID-19. The table came from immunoSEQ multiplex PCR; TCRdb's copy has only in-frame clones and leaves some out. The profile shows roughly 200,000 clones, approximately 91% of them singletons. CDR1 and CDR2 (germline): SGHVS, FQNEAQ. With 5 bases removed from V and 4 bases from J, the gap between germline ends came to 12 bases. The CDR3 has 13 residues. Input material: peripheral blood. The clonotype was recovered from a man aged 35 to 55 with acute or convalescent COVID-19. V gene TRBV7-8 combines with J gene TRBJ2-7; D might be TRBD2 (6 bases). CDR3 DNA sequence: TGTGCCAGCAGCCGTGGACTATTATACGAGCAGTACTTC. Translation gives CASSRGLLYEQYF.